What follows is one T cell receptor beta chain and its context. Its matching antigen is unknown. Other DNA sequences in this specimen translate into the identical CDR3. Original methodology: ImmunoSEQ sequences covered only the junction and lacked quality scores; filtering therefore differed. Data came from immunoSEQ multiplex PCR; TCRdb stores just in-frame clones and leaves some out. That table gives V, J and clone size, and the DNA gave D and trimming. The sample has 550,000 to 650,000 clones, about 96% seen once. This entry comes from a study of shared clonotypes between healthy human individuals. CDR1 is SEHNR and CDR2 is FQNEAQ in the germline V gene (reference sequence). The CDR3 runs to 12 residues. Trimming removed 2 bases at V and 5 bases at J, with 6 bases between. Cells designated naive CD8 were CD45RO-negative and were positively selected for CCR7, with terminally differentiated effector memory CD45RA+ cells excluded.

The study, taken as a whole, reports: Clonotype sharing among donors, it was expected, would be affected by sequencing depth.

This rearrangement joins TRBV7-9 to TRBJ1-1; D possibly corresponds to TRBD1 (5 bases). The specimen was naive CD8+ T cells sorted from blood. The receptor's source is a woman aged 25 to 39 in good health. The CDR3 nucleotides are TGTGCCAGCAGCTTAAGGGGTACTGAAGCTTTCTTT. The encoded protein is CASSLRGTEAFF.